Listed here are 2 T cell receptor beta chains from one sample, sequenced in a study of blood T cell repertoires in COVID-19. Generated by immunoSEQ multiplex PCR, the TCRdb table keeps only in-frame clones and is missing some. This table has 50,000 to 70,000 clones, roughly 76% appearing once. Source material: peripheral blood. The receptors were sampled from a middle-aged man with active or convalescent COVID-19.

V and J are TRBV6-6 and TRBJ2-3; TRBD1 aligns across 12 bases. The length of the CDR3 is 17 residues. Germline-derived CDR1 and CDR2 are MNHNY and SVGAGI (reference sequence). The ends lost 5 bases at V and 2 bases at J; junction bases unmatched: 8. The CDR3: CASSPIGTGGDTDTQYF. As DNA, the CDR3 is TGTGCCAGCAGTCCAATCGGGACAGGGGGCGACACAGATACGCAGTATTTT.

V is TRBV7-2 and J is TRBJ2-7; 13 bases agree with TRBD2. With V trimmed by 5 bases and J by 4 bases, 5 bases remained unmatched. CDR1 SGHTA and CDR2 FQGNSA come from the germline V gene. This CDR3 has 15 amino acids. CDR3 sequence reads: CASSVMTSGRYEQYF. The CDR3 DNA reads TGTGCCAGCAGCGTAATGACTAGCGGGAGGTACGAGCAGTACTTC.